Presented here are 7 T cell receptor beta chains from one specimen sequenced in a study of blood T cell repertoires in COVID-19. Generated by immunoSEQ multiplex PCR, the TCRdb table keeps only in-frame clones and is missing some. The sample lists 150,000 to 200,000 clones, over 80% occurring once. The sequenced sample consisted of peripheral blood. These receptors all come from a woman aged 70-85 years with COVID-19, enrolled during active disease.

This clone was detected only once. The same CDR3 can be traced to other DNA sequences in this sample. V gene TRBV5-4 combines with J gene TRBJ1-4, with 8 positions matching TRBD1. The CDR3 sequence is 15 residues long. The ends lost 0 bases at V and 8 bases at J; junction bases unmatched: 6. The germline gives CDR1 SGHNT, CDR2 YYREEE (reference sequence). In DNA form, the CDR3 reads TGTGCCAGCAGCTTGGGCCAGGGGGCTCGGGAAAAACTGTTTTTT. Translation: CASSLGQGAREKLFF.

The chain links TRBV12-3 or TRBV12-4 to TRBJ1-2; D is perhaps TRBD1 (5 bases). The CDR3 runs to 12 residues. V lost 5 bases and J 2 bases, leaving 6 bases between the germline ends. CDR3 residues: CASSDRNYGYTF. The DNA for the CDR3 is TGTGCCAGCAGTGACAGAAACTATGGCTACACCTTC.

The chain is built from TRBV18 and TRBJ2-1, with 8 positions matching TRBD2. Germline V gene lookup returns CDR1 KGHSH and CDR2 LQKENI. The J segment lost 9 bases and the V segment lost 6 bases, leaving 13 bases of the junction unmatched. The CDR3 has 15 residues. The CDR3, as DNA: TGTGCCAGCTCGCTAAACGCGGGAGGATCACGTGAGCAGTTCTTC. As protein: CASSLNAGGSREQFF. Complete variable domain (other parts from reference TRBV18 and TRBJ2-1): NAGVMQNPRHLVRRRGQEARLRCSPMKGHSHVYWYRQLPEEGLKFMVYLQKENIIDESGMPKERFSAEFPKEGPSILRIQQVVRGDSAAYFCASSLNAGGSREQFFGPGTRLTVL.

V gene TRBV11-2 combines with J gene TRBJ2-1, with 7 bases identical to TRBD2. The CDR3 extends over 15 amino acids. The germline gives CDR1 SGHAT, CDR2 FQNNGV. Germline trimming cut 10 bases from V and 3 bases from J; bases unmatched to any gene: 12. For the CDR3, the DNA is TGTGCCACCTACGATAGCGGGCGCTTCTACAATGAGCAGTTCTTC. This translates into CATYDSGRFYNEQFF.

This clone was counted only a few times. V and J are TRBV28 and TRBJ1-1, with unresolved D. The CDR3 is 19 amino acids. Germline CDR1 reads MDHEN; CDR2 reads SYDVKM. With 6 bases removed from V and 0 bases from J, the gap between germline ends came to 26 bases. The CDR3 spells CASRSPFGRRSLMNTEAFF. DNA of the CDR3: TGTGCCAGCAGGAGCCCCTTCGGCAGGAGGAGCCTGATGAACACTGAAGCTTTCTTT.

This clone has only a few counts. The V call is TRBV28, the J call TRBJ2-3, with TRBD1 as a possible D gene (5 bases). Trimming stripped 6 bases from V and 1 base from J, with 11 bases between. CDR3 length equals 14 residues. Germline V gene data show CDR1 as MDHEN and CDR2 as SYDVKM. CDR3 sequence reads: CASSSQGRTDTQYF. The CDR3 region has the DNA TGTGCCAGCAGCTCCCAGGGTCGCACAGATACGCAGTATTTT. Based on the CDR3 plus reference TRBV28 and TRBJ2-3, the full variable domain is DVKVTQSSRYLVKRTGEKVFLECVQDMDHENMFWYRQDPGLGLRLIYFSYDVKMKEKGDIPEGYSVSREKKERFSLILESASTNQTSMYLCASSSQGRTDTQYFGPGTRLTVL.

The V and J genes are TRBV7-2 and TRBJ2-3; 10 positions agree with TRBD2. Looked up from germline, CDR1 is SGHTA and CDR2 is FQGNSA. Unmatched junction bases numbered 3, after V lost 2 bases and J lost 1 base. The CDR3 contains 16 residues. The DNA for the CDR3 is TGTGCCAGCAGCTTATTTGGGACTAGCGGCACAGATACGCAGTATTTT. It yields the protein CASSLFGTSGTDTQYF.